This T cell receptor (beta chain) was sequenced for a study of cytomegalovirus exposure and HLA in healthy donors. The overall study: A later analysis reported the approximately 120 validation repertoires used the same platform as the 550 to 700 first-cohort repertoires. Study-wide points: Specific recognition of CMV antigens was confirmed in vitro for three chains (all CMV-associated). Rarity marked most TCR sequences, yet some public TCRs occurred in many donors. The study put under 200 TCR beta chains on its list as cytomegalovirus-associated.

For this clone: The antigen is unknown.

Germline loops: CDR1 SGHRS, CDR2 YFSETQ. The CDR3 is made up of 15 amino acids. V shed 0 bases, J shed 3 bases, and the junction held 5 bases outside the gene matches. Assay: immunoSEQ multiplex PCR; the TCRdb copy retains only in-frame clones and omits some. The data hold 300,000 to 400,000 clones, with 86% observed a single time. Sequencing input: PBMCs. This clonotype was obtained from a woman under 30 in good health and CMV-seronegative. The chain links TRBV5-1 to TRBJ2-7; TRBD2 aligns across 8 bases. The CDR3 loop reads CASSLVGGVGYEQYF. In nucleotides, the CDR3 is TGCGCCAGCAGCTTGGTCGGGGGGGTCGGCTACGAGCAGTACTTC.